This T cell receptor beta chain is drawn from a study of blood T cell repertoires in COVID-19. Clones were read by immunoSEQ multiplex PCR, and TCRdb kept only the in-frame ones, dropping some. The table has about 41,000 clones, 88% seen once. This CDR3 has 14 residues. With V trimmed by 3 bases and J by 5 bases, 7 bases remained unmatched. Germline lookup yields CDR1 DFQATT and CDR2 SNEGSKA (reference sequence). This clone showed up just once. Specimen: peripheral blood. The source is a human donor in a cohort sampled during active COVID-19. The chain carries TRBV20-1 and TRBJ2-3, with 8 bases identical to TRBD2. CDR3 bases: TGCAGTGCTAGTCAGCGGGAGCGGAAAGATACGCAGTATTTT. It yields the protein CSASQRERKDTQYF.